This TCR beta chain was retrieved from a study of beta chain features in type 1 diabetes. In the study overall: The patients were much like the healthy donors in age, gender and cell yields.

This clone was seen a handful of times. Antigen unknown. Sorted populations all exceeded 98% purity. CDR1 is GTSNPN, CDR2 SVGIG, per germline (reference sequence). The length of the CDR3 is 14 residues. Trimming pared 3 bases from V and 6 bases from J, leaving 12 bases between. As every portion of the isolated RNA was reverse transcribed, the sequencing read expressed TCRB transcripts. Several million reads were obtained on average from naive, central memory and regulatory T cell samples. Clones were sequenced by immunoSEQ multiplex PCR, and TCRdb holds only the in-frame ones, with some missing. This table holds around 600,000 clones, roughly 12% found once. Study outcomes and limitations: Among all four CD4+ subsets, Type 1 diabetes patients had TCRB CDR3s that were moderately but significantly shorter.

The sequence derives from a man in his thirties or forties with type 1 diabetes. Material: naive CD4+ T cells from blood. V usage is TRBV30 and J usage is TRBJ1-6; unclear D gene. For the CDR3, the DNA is TGTGCCTGGAGAAGCAGGATGGGTAATTCACCCCTCCACTTT. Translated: CAWRSRMGNSPLHF.